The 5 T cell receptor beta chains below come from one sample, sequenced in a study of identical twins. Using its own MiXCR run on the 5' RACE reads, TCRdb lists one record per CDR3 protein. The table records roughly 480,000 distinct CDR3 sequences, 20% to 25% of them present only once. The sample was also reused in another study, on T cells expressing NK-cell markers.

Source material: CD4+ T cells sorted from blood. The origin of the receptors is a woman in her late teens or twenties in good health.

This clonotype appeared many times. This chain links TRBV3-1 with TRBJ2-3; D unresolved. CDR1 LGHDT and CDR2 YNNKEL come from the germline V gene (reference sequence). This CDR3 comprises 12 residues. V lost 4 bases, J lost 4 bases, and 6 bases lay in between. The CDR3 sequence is CASSPESDTQYF. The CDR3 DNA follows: TGTGCCAGCAGCCCAGAGTCAGATACGCAGTATTTT.

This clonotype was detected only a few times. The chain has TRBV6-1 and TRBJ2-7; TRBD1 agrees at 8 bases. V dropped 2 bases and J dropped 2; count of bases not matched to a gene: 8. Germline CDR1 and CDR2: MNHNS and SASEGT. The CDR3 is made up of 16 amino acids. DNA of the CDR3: TGTGCCAGCAGTGAAAAGGTGAACAGGGGGACCTACGAGCAGTACTTC. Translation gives CASSEKVNRGTYEQYF.

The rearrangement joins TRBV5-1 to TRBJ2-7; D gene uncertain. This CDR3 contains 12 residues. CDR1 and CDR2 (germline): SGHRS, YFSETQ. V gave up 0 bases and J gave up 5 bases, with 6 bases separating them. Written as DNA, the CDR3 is TGCGCCAGCAGCTTGGATCAGGACGAGCAGTACTTC. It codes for CASSLDQDEQYF.

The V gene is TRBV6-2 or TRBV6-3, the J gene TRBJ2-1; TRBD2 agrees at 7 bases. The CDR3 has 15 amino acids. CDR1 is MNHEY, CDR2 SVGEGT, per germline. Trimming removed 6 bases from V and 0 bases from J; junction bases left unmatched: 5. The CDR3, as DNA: TGTGCCAGCAGGGGGGGGTCCAGCTCCTACAATGAGCAGTTCTTC. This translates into CASRGGSSSYNEQFF.

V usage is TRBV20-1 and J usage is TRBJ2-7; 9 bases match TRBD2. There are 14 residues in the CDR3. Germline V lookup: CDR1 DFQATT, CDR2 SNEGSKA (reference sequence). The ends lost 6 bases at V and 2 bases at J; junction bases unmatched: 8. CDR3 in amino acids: CSAPGLAGPYEQYF. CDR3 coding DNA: TGCAGTGCCCCCGGCCTAGCGGGGCCCTACGAGCAGTACTTC.